In its sample, the clone carrying this T cell receptor (beta chain) was seen a few times. Its specificity is not known. Sorting selected naive CD8 T cells with a CD8+CD4-CCR7+CD45RA+ phenotype. Making the bulk TCR libraries relied on previously described methods and listed TCR primers. Each CDR3 protein gets one entry after TCRdb re-called the PCR reads with MiXCR. The table shows 490,000 or so distinct CDR3 sequences, with about 20% occurring only once. These data come from a study of molecular identifiers for immune sequencing clone quantification. Study-wide background: Five aliquots were made in replicates from the RNA of roughly 20,000 or 100,000 naive CD8 cells, and four were sequenced.

Study outcomes and limitations: Effector cells had over 97% of their molecules in clones above 20 RNA copies, while naive cells had under 1%.

V was pared by 3 bases and J by 1 base, with 6 bases between. The CDR3 length is 13 residues. Germline loops: CDR1 LNHDA, CDR2 SQIVND (reference sequence). This chain links TRBV19 with TRBJ1-1; no definite D call. The TCR sequence derives from a human donor in good health. Some libraries in this study had Jurkat cell RNA spiked in. The sample consisted of naive CD8+ T cells from blood, with Jurkat cell RNA spiked in. Subset of the sample: FACS-sorted CD8+CD4-CCR7+CD45RA+ naive T cells. CDR3 in amino acids: CASSMGTNTEAFF. In DNA, the CDR3 is TGTGCCAGTAGTATGGGTACGAACACTGAAGCTTTCTTT.